This TCR beta chain comes out of a study of human T cells and chemical hapten exposure. Study overall: A 2 cm by 2 cm inner upper arm patch received 2% DPC for sensitization. Patch tests of 0.01% DPC on the upper back were read at 6 days. Notes on the study in general: Positively correlated with patch test score were the counts of PT1 expanded TCRs.

The time point is: patch test 2, 6 weeks after DPC sensitization. The treatment is: therapeutic diphenylcyclopropenone sensitization with weekly scalp DPC. The CDR3 consists of 14 residues. V gave up 1 base and J gave up 0 bases, with 5 bases separating them. Germline CDR1 and CDR2: SGHDT and YYEEEE. TCRdb ran MiXCR on the RACE reads and lists one entry per CDR3 protein. The sample comprises approximately 91,000 distinct CDR3 sequences, around 10% of which are singletons, and 1.5% to 2% rests with the top ten. In regard to this clonotype: Its antigen is as yet unknown.

The source of this sequence is a young man with alopecia areata. Some clones in this sample may be carry-over from other donors' samples. The sequencing used whole blood, collected in connection with sensitization to the hapten diphenylcyclopropenone (DPC). The chain employs TRBV5-6 and TRBJ1-3; D gene uncertain. The CDR3 bases are TGTGCCAGCAGCTTGCCTTACTCTGGAAACACCATATATTTT. Translating it yields CASSLPYSGNTIYF.